This T cell receptor (beta chain) came from a study of control samples from healthy donors and cancer patients. Per the germline V gene, CDR1 is LNHDA and CDR2 is SQIVND (reference sequence). J was trimmed by 5 bases and V by 6 bases; bases with no gene match: 10. CDR3 length: 15 amino acids. Assay used: immunoSEQ multiplex PCR; TCRdb lists only in-frame clones, some missing. The sample contains fewer than 250,000 clones, about 90% of which appear only once. This clonotype was obtained from a man aged 25-45 years in good health. Sequences were obtained from blood. The chain has TRBV19 and TRBJ2-1, with 7 bases lining up with TRBD1. The CDR3 is CASSRRTGGHNEQFF. CDR3 DNA: TGTGCCAGTAGCCGAAGGACAGGCGGACACAATGAGCAGTTCTTC.